One and the same sample provided the 10 T cell receptor beta chains below, sequenced in a study of CD8 T cells in Susac syndrome. Random hexamers served to reverse transcribe roughly 0.45 to 1 ug RNA. One entry per CDR3 protein, called by TCRdb with MiXCR from the immunoSEQ multiplex PCR reads. The sample includes about 120,000 distinct CDR3 sequences, roughly 94% of them seen just once. The specimen was CD4+ T cells from PBMCs. These receptors all come from a human donor in good health.

The rearrangement uses TRBV18 and TRBJ2-1; possibly TRBD1 for D (5 bases). Trimming shortened V by 2 bases and J by 7 bases, and 15 bases separated the two germline ends. Germline values: CDR1 KGHSH, CDR2 LQKENI. The CDR3 covers 15 residues. The CDR3 nucleotides read TGTGCCAGCTCACCATCAGCAGGGTCCGGGAATGAGCAGTTCTTC. Encoded protein: CASSPSAGSGNEQFF.

The CDR3 bases are TGTGCCAGCTCACCCCCGGGACTACCGAACACCGGGGAGCTGTTTTTT. Protein sequence: CASSPPGLPNTGELFF. This rearrangement joins TRBV18 to TRBJ2-2; TRBD2 matches at 7 bases. CDR1 is KGHSH and CDR2 is LQKENI in the germline V gene. CDR3 size: 16 residues. The V segment lost 3 bases and the J segment 0 bases; nucleotides outside the gene matches: 4.

This clonotype was observed once. The chain combines TRBV18 with TRBJ2-6; maybe TRBD1 (5 bases). V was trimmed by 3 bases and J by 2 bases, leaving 11 bases between them. Looked up from germline, CDR1 is KGHSH and CDR2 is LQKENI. This CDR3 has 16 amino acids. This CDR3 reads CASSPSQGTGANVLTF. In DNA form, the CDR3 reads TGTGCCAGCTCACCGTCCCAGGGAACTGGGGCCAACGTCCTGACTTTC.

This chain connects TRBV20-1 to TRBJ1-1, with unresolved D. Germline assignment: CDR1 DFQATT and CDR2 SNEGSKA (reference sequence). With 5 bases removed from V and 1 base from J, the gap between germline ends came to 11 bases. The CDR3 contains 13 residues. CDR3 sequence (DNA): TGCAGTGCTCCCGGACGGACGAACACTGAAGCTTTCTTT. Protein sequence: CSAPGRTNTEAFF.

The chain couples TRBV28 to TRBJ1-1; 8 bases fit TRBD1. This CDR3 has 16 amino acids. Germline-derived CDR1 and CDR2 are MDHEN and SYDVKM. J lost 1 base, V lost 6 bases, and 10 bases had no gene match. CDR3 loop: CASSSPGGQPNTEAFF. The CDR3 DNA reads TGTGCCAGCAGCTCACCAGGGGGCCAGCCGAACACTGAAGCTTTCTTT.

This clonotype was observed a single time. The chain is built from TRBV2 and TRBJ1-4; D gene unclear. Per the germline V gene, CDR1 is SNHLY and CDR2 is FYNNEI. Trimming took 6 bases from V and 6 from J, leaving 11 bases between them. The CDR3 contains 13 residues. The CDR3 DNA reads TGTGCCAGCAGCGCAGGAGTGGATGAAAAACTGTTTTTT. Encoded protein: CASSAGVDEKLFF.

The V call is TRBV7-2, the J call TRBJ2-1, with D perhaps matching TRBD2 (5 bases). Looked up from germline, CDR1 is SGHTA and CDR2 is FQGNSA. The CDR3 length is 14 residues. V dropped 5 bases and J dropped 8 bases, with 16 bases sitting between them. CDR3: CASSNAGVQDEQFF. In DNA form, the CDR3 reads TGTGCCAGCAGCAACGCCGGGGTCCAGGATGAGCAGTTCTTC.

This chain joins TRBV14 and TRBJ2-7, with D possibly being TRBD2 (6 bases). CDR1 is SGHDN and CDR2 is FVKESK in the germline V gene. CDR3 size: 15 residues. V was shortened by 0 bases and J by 3 bases, with 12 bases between the two germline ends. This CDR3 is CASSQDRGRVYEQYF. The CDR3 DNA reads TGTGCCAGCAGCCAAGATCGGGGGAGAGTCTACGAGCAGTACTTC.

The rearrangement links TRBV3-1 to TRBJ2-7, with 7 nucleotides matching TRBD2. From germline, CDR1 is LGHDT and CDR2 YNNKEL (reference sequence). V lost 5 bases to trimming and J lost 7 bases; unmatched junction nucleotides: 8. The CDR3 sequence is 13 residues long. This CDR3 is CASSAGETREQYF. CDR3 in DNA: TGTGCCAGCAGCGCGGGAGAAACAAGGGAGCAGTACTTC.

The rearrangement joins TRBV19 to TRBJ2-3; 11 bases fit TRBD1. Germline assignment: CDR1 LNHDA and CDR2 SQIVND (reference sequence). This CDR3 has 17 residues. V was clipped by 3 bases and J by 7 bases; unmatched bases: 12. CDR3 loop: CASSMNVADRGLNTQYF. The CDR3 DNA sequence: TGTGCCAGTAGTATGAACGTTGCGGACAGGGGGCTGAATACGCAGTATTTT.